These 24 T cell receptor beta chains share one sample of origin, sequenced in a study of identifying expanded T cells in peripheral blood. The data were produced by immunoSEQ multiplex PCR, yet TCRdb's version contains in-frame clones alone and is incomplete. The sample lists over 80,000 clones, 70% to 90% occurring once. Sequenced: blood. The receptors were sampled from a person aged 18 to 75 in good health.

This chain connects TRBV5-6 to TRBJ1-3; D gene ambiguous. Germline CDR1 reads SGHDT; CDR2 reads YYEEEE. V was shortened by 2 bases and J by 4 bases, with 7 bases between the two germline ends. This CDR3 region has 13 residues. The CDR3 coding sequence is TGTGCCAGCAGCTTCGGAGGGGGAAACACCATATATTTT. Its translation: CASSFGGGNTIYF.

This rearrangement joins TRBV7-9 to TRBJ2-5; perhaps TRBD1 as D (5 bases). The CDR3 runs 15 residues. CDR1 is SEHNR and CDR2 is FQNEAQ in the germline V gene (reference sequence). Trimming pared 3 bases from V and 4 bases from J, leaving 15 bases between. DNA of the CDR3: TGTGCCAGCAGCTTGGGATCGACAGCAGGAGAGACCCAGTACTTC. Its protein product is CASSLGSTAGETQYF.

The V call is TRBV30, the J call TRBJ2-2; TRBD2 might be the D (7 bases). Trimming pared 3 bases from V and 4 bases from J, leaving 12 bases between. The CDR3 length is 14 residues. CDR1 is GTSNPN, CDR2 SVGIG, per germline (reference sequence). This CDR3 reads CAWSGGGFTGELFF. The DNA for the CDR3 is TGTGCCTGGAGCGGCGGGGGCTTCACCGGGGAGCTGTTTTTT.

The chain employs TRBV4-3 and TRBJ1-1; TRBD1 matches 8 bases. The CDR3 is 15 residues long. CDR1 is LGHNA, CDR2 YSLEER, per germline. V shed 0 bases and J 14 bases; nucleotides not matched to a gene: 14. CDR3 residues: CASSQDILRQGLGFF. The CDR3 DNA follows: TGCGCCAGCAGCCAAGATATTTTGAGACAGGGGCTCGGCTTCTTT.

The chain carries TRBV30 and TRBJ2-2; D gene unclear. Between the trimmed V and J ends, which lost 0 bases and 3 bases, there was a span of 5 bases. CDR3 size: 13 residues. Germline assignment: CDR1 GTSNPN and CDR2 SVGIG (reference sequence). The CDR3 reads CAWSVYHTGELFF. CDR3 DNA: TGTGCCTGGAGTGTATACCACACCGGGGAGCTGTTTTTT.

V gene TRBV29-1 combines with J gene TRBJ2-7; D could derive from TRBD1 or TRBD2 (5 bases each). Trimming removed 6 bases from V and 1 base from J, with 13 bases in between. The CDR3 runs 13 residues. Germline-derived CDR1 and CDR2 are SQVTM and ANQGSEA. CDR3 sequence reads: CSVTGGKSYEQYF. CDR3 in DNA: TGCAGCGTAACAGGAGGTAAATCCTACGAGCAGTACTTC.

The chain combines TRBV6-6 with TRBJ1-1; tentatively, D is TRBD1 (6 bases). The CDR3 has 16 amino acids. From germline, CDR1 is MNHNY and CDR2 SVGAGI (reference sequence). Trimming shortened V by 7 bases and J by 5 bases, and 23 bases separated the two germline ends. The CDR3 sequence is CASIPQGRGRKTEAFF. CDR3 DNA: TGTGCCAGCATCCCACAGGGTAGAGGTAGGAAGACTGAAGCTTTCTTT.

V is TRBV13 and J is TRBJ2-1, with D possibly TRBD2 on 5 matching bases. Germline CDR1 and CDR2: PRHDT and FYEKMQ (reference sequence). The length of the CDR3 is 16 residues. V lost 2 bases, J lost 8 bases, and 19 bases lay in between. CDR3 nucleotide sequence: TGTGCCAGCAGCTTATTTCCGGGGTCCCGTAAGGATGAGCAGTTCTTC. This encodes CASSLFPGSRKDEQFF. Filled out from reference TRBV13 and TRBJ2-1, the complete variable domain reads AAGVIQSPRHLIKEKRETATLKCYPIPRHDTVYWYQQGPGQDPQFLISFYEKMQSDKGSIPDRFSAQQFSDYHSELNMSSLELGDSALYFCASSLFPGSRKDEQFFGPGTRLTVL.

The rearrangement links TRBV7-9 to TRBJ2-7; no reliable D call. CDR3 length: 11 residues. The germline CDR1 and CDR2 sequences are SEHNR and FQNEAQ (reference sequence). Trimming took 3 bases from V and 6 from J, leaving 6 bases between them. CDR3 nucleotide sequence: TGTGCCAGCAGCTTCAGTTCCGAGCAGTACTTC. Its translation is CASSFSSEQYF.

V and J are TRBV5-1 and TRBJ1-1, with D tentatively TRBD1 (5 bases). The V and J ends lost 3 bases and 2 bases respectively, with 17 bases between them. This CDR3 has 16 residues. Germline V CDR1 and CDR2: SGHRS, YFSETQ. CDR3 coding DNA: TGCGCCAGCAGCTCCGAGGGGCTCTCTTTAAACACTGAAGCTTTCTTT. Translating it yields CASSSEGLSLNTEAFF.

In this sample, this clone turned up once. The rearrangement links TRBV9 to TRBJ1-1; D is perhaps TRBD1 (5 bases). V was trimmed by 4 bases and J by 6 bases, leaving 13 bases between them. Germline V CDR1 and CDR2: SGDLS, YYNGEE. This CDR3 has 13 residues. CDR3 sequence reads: CASSPTGAAEAFF. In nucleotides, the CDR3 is TGTGCCAGCAGCCCCACAGGAGCGGCTGAAGCTTTCTTT.

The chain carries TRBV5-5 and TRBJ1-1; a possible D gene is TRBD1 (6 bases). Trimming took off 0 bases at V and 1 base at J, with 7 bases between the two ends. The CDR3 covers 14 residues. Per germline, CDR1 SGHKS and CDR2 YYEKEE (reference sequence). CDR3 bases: TGTGCCAGCAGCTTGGCGGGGGCGAACACTGAAGCTTTCTTT. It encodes CASSLAGANTEAFF.

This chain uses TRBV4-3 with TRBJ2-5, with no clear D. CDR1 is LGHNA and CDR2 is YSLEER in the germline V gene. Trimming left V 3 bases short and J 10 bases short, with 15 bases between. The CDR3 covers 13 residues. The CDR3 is CASSQIKTPSQYF. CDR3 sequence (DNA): TGCGCCAGCAGCCAGATAAAAACTCCCAGCCAGTACTTC.

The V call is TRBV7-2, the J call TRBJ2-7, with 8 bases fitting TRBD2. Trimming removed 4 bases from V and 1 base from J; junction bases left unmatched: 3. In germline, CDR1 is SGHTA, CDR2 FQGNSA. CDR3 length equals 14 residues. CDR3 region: CASSSTGGSYEQYF. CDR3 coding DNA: TGTGCCAGCAGCTCGACGGGAGGGTCCTACGAGCAGTACTTC.

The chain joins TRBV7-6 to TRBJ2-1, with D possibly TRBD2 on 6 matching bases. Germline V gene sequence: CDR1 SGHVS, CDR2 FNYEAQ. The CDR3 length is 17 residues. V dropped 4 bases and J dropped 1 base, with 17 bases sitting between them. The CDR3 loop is CASSSRPGDISYNEQFF. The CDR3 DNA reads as TGTGCCAGCAGCTCCCGTCCGGGGGATATATCCTACAATGAGCAGTTCTTC.

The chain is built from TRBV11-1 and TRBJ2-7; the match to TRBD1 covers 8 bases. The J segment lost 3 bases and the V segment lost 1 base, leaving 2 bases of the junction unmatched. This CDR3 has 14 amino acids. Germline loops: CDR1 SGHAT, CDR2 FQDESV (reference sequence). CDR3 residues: CASSLGQGLYEQYF. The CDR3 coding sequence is TGTGCCAGCAGCTTAGGACAGGGGCTCTACGAGCAGTACTTC.

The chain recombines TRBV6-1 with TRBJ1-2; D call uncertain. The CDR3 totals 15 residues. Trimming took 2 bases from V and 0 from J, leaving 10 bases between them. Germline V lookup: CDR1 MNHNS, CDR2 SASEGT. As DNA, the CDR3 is TGTGCCAGCAGTGAAAGGTGGAGCACTAACTATGGCTACACCTTC. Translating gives CASSERWSTNYGYTF.

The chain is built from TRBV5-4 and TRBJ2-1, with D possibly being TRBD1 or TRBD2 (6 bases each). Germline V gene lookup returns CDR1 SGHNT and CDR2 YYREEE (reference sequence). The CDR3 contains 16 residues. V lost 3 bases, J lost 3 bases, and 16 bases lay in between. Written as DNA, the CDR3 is TGTGCCAGCAGCTCAGGTGGGGGGCTTTTCTACAATGAGCAGTTCTTC. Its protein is CASSSGGGLFYNEQFF.

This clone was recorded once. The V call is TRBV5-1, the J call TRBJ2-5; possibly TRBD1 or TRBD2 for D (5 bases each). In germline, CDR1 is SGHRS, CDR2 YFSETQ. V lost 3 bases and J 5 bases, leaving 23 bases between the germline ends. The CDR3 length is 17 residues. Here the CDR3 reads CASSSTGSGRSAETQYF. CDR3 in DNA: TGCGCCAGCAGCTCCACCGGCTCGGGGCGGTCGGCTGAGACCCAGTACTTC.

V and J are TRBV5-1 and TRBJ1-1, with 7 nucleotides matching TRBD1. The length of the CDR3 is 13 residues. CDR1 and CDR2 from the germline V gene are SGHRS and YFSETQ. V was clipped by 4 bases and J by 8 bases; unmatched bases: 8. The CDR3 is CASSQGDRMEAFF. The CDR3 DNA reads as TGCGCCAGCAGCCAAGGGGACAGAATGGAAGCTTTCTTT. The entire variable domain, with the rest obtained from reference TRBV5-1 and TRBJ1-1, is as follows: KAGVTQTPRYLIKTRGQQVTLSCSPISGHRSVSWYQQTPGQGLQFLFEYFSETQRNKGNFPGRFSGRQFSNSRSEMNVSTLELGDSALYLCASSQGDRMEAFFGQGTRLTVV.

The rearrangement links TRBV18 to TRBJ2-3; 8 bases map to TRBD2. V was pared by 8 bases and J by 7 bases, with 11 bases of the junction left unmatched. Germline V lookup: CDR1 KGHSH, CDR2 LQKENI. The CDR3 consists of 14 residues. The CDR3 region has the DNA TGTGCCAGCCAGAGCGGGGGCCGGACCAATACGCAGTATTTT. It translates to CASQSGGRTNTQYF.

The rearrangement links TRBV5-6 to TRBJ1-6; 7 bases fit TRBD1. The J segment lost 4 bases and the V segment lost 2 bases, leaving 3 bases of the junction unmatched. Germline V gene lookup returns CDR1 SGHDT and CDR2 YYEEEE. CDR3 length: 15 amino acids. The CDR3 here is CASSFRDSYNSPLHF. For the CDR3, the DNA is TGTGCCAGCAGCTTCCGGGACAGTTATAATTCACCCCTCCACTTT.

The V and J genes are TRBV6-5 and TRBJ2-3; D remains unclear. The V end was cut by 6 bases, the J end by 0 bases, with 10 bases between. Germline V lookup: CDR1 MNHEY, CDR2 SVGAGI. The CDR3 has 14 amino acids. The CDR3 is CASSYLGSTDTQYF. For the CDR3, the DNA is TGTGCCAGCAGCTACCTCGGGAGCACAGATACGCAGTATTTT.

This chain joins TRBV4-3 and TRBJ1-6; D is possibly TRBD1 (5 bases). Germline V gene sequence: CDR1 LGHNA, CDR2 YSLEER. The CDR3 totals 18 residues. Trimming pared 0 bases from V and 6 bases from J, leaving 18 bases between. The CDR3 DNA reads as TGCGCCAGCAGCCAAGATCACATAGGGACCGCCACTAATTCACCCCTCCACTTT. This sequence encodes CASSQDHIGTATNSPLHF.